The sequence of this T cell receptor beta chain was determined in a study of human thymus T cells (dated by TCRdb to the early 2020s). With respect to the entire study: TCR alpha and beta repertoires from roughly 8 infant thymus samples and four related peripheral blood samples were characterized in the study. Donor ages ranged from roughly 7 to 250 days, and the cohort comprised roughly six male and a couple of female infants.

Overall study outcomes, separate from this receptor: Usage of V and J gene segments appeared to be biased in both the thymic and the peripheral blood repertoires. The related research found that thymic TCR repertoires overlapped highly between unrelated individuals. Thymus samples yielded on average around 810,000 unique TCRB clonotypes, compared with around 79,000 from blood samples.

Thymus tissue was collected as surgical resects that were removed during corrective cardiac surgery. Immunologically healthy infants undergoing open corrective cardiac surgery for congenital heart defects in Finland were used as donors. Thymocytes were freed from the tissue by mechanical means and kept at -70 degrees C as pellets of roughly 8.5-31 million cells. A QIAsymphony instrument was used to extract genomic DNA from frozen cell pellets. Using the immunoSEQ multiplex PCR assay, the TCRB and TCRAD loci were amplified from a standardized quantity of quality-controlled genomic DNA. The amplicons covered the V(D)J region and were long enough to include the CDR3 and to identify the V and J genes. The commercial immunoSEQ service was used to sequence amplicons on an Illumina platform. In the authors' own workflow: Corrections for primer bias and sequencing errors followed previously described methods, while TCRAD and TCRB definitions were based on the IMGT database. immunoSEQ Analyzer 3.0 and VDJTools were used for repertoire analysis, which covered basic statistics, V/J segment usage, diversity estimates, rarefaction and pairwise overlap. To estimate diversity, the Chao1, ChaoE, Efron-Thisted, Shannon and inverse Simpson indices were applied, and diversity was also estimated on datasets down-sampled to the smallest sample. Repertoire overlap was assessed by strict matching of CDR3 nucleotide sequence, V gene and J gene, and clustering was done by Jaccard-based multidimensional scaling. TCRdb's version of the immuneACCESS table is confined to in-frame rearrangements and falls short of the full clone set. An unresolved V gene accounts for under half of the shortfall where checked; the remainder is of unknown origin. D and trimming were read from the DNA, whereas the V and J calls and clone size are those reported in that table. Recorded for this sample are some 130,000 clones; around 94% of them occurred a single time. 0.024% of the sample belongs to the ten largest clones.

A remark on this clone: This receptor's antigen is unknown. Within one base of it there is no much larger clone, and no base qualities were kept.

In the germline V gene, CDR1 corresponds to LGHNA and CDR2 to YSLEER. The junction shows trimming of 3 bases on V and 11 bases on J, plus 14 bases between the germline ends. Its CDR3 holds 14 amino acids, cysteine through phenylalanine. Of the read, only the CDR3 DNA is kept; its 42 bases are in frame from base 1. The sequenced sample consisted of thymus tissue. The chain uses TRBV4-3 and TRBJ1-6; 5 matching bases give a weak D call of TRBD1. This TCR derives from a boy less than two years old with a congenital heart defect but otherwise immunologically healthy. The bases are TGCGCCAGCAGCCAGACCCGGGGGGAAACACCCCTCCACTTT. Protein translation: CASSQTRGETPLHF.